The source of this T cell receptor beta chain is a study of shared clonotypes between healthy human individuals. Notes on the study in general: Against clonotypes common to all four donors, non-shared ones had lower generation probabilities.

Genomic DNA from each subset was divided evenly over several immunoSEQ plates. The protocol was immunoSEQ multiplex PCR, while the TCRdb copy is restricted to in-frame clones and leaves out a portion. The table lists 2 million to 3 million clones, 80% to 95% of them singletons. CDR1 and CDR2 (germline): SGDLS, YYNGEE. The CDR3 runs 16 residues. After removal of 2 bases from V and 6 bases from J, the junction contained 10 bases not matched to a gene. Points on this clone: No antigen is known for it.

The rearrangement joins TRBV9 to TRBJ2-3; TRBD2 matches at 9 bases. The receptor was derived from a young man in good health. Some clones in this sample may be carry-over from other donors' samples. The sample was naive CD4+ T cells from PBMCs. Subset described: CD45RA+ positively selected. The CDR3: CASSVMREGQPDTQYF. The CDR3 nucleotides read TGTGCCAGCAGCGTGATGCGGGAGGGCCAGCCGGATACGCAGTATTTT. Looking up the rest from reference TRBV9 and TRBJ2-3 gives the full variable domain: DSGVTQTPKHLITATGQRVTLRCSPRSGDLSVYWYQQSLDQGLQFLIQYYNGEERAKGNILERFSAQQFPDLHSELNLSSLELGDSALYFCASSVMREGQPDTQYFGPGTRLTVL.